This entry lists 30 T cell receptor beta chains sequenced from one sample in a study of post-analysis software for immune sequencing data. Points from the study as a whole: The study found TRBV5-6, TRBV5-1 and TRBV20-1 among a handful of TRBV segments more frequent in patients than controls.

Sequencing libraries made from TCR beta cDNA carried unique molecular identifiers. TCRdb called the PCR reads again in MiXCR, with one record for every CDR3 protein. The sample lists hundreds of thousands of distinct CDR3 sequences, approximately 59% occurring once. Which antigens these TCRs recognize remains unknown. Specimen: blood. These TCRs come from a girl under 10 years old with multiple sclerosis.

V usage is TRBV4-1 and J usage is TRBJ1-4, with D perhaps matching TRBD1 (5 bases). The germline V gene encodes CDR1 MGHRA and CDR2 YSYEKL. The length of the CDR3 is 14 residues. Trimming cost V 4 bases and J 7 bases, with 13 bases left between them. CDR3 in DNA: TGCGCCAGCAGCCCCGGGGGATTTGGTGAAAAACTGTTTTTT. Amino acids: CASSPGGFGEKLFF.

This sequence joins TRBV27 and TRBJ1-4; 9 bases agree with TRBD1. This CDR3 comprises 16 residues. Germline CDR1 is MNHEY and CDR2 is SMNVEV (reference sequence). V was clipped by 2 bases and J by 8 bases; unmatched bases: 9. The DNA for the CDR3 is TGTGCCAGCAGTTTAATCTTCTCCGGGACAGGGGAAAAACTGTTTTTT. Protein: CASSLIFSGTGEKLFF.

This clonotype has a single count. The CDR3 sequence: CASGRGGWQTGFDEQFF. In DNA form, the CDR3 reads TGTGCCAGCGGCCGGGGCGGGTGGCAAACGGGTTTCGATGAGCAGTTCTTC. The chain is built from TRBV27 and TRBJ2-1; D may be TRBD1 or TRBD2 (5 bases each). The CDR3 has 17 amino acids. Trimming left V 8 bases short and J 8 bases short, with 28 bases between. The germline CDR1 and CDR2 sequences are MNHEY and SMNVEV (reference sequence).

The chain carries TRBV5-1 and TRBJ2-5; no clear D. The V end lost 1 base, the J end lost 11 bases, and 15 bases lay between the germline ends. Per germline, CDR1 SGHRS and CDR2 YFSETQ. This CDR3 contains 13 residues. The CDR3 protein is CASSLPRYNEQYF. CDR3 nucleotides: TGCGCCAGCAGCTTGCCCAGATACAATGAGCAGTACTTC.

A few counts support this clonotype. The CDR3 sequence: CASSVHGETQYF. For the CDR3, the DNA is TGTGCCAGCAGTGTGCATGGAGAGACCCAGTACTTC. The V and J genes are TRBV25-1 and TRBJ2-5; no clear D gene. The CDR3 length is 12 residues. V lost 4 bases and J lost 4, with 7 bases in between. Germline values: CDR1 MGHDK, CDR2 SYGVNS.

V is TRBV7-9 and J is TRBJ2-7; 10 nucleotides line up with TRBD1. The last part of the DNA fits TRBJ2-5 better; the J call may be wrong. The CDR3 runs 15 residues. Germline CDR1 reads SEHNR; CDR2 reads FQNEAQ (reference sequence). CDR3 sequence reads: CASSLGDRGRETQYF. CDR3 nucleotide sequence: TGTGCCAGCAGCTTAGGGGACAGGGGCCGGGAGACCCAGTACTTC.

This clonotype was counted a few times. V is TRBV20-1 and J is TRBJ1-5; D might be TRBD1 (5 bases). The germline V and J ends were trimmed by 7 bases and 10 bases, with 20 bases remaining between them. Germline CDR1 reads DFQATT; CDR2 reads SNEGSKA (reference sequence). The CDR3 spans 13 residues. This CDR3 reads CSGIQDPSAPQHF. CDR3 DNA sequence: TGCAGTGGAATACAGGACCCCTCTGCTCCCCAGCATTTT.

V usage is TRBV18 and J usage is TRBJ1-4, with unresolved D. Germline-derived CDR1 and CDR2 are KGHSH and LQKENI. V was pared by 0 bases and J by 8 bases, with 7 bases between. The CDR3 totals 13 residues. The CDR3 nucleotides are TGTGCCAGCTCACCACCAGGGAAAGAAAAACTGTTTTTT. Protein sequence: CASSPPGKEKLFF.

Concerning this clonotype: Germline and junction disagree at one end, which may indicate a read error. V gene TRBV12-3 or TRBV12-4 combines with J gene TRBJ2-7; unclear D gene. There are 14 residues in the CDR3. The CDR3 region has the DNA TGTGCCAGCTCCCGAGAAATGTCCTCCAGCGAGCAGTGCTTC. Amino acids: CASSREMSSSEQCF.

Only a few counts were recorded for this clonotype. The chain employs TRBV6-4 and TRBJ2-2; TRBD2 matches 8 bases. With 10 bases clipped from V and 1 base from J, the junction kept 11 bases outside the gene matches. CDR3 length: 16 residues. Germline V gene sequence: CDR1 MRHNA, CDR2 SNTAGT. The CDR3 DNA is TGTGCCATCACTAGCGGAAGTCGACTGAACACCGGGGAGCTGTTTTTT. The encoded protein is CAITSGSRLNTGELFF.

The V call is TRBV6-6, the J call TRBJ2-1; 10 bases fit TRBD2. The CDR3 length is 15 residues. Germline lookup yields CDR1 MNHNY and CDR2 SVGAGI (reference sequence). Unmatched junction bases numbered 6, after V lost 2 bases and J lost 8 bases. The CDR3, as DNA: TGTGCCAGCAGTTACCTGACTAGCGGGTGGGATGAGCAGTTCTTC. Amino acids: CASSYLTSGWDEQFF.

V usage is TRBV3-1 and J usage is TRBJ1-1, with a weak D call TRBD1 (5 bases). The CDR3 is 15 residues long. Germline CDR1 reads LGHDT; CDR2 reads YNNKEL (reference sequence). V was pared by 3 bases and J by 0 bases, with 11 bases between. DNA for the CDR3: TGTGCCAGCAGCCAGTGGGGCCTGGTGAACACTGAAGCTTTCTTT. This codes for CASSQWGLVNTEAFF.

CDR3 residues: CSATRRGGRGGELFF. The CDR3 DNA is TGCAGTGCGACAAGGCGGGGGGGCCGTGGCGGGGAGCTGTTTTTT. The chain links TRBV20-1 to TRBJ2-2, with 9 bases identical to TRBD2. The CDR3 totals 15 residues. J lost 7 bases, V lost 6 bases, and 12 bases had no gene match. CDR1 and CDR2 from the germline V gene are DFQATT and SNEGSKA (reference sequence).

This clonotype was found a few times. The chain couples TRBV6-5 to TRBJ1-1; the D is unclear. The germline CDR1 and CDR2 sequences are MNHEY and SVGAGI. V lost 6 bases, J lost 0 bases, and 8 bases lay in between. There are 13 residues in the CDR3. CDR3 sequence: CASRALVNTEAFF. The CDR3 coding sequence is TGTGCCAGCAGGGCCTTAGTGAACACTGAAGCTTTCTTT.

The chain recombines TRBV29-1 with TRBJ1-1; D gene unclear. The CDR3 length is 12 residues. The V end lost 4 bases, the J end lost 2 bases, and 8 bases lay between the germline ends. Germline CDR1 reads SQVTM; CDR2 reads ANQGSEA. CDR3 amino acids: CSVGPQNTEAFF. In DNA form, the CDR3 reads TGCAGCGTTGGTCCCCAAAACACTGAAGCTTTCTTT.

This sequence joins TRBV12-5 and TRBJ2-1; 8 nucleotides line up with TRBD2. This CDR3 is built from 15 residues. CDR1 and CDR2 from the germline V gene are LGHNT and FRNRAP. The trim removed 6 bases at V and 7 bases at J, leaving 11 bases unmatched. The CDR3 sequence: CASGPGGTSENEQFF. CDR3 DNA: TGTGCTAGTGGCCCCGGCGGGACTAGTGAAAATGAGCAGTTCTTC.

The CDR3 is CASHLSGGETQYF. CDR3 coding DNA: TGTGCCAGTCACTTGAGCGGAGGGGAGACCCAGTACTTC. The chain links TRBV25-1 to TRBJ2-5, with D possibly being TRBD2 (6 bases). V lost 9 bases to trimming and J lost 5 bases, with 16 bases between them. CDR3 size: 13 residues. CDR1 is MGHDK, CDR2 SYGVNS, per germline.

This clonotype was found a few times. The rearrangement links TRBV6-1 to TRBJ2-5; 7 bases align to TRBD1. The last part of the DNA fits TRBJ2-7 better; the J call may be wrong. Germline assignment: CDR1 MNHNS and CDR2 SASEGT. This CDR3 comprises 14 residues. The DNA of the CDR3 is TGTGCCAGCAGCGAGACAGGGATGTCCTACGAGCAGTACTTC. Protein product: CASSETGMSYEQYF.

CDR3 loop: CASSWASGLTYEQYF. DNA for the CDR3: TGCGCCAGCAGCTGGGCTAGCGGGCTCACCTACGAGCAGTACTTC. The rearrangement joins TRBV5-1 to TRBJ2-7; TRBD2 matches at 8 bases. CDR3 size: 15 residues. J was trimmed by 2 bases and V by 3 bases; bases with no gene match: 7. Germline CDR1 SGHRS, CDR2 YFSETQ.

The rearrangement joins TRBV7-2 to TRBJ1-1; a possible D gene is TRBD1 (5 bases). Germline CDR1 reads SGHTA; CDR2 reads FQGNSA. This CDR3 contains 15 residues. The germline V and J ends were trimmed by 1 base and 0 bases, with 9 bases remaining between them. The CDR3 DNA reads TGTGCCAGCAGCTTAGTTATCAGGGTGAACACTGAAGCTTTCTTT. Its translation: CASSLVIRVNTEAFF.

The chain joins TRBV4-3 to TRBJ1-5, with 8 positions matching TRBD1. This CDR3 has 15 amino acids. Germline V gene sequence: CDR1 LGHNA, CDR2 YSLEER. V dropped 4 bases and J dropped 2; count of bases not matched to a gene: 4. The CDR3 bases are TGCGCCAGCAGCCCTTCGACAGGGGGCAATCAGCCCCAGCATTTT. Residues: CASSPSTGGNQPQHF.

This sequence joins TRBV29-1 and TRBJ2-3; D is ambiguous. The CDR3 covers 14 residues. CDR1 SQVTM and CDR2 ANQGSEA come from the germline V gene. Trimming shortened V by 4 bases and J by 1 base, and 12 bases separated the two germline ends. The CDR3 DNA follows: TGCAGCGTTGCTGACAACCTACGCACAGATACGCAGTATTTT. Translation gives CSVADNLRTDTQYF.

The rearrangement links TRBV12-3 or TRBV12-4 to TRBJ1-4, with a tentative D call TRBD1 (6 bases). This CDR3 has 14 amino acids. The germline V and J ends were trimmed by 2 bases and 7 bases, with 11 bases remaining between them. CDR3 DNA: TGTGCCAGCAGTTTATGGGGAGGGGGTGAAAAACTGTTTTTT. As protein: CASSLWGGGEKLFF.

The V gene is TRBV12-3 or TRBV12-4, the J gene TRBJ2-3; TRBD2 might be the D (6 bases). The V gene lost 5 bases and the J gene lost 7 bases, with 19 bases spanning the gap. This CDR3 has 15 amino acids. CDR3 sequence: CASSLPGLEQYTQYF. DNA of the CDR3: TGTGCCAGCAGTCTGCCGGGACTCGAACAGTATACGCAGTATTTT.

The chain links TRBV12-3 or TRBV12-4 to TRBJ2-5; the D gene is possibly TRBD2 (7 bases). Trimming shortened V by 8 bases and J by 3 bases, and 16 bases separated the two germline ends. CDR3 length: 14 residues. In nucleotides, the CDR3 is TGTGCCAGCGGCCCGGGGGGCAGGGAAGAGACCCAGTACTTC. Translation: CASGPGGREETQYF.

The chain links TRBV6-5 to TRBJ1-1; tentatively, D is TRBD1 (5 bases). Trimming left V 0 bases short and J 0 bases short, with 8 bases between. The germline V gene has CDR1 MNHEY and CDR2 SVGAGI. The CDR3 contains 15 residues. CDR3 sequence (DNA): TGTGCCAGCAGTTACTCCGGGACTGTGAACACTGAAGCTTTCTTT. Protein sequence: CASSYSGTVNTEAFF.

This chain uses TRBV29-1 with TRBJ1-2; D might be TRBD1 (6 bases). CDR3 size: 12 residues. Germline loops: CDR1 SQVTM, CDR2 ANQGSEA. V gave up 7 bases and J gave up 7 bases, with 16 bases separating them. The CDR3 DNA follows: TGCAGCGACAGGGTGGGGGAGAGTGGCTACACCTTC. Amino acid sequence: CSDRVGESGYTF.

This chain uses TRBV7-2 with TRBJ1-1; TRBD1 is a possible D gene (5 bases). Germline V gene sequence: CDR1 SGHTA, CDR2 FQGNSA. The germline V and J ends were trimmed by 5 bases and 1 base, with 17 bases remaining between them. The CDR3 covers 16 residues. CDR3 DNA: TGTGCCAGCAGCAGGACTCCACGGGGGAAGAACACTGAAGCTTTCTTT. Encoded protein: CASSRTPRGKNTEAFF.

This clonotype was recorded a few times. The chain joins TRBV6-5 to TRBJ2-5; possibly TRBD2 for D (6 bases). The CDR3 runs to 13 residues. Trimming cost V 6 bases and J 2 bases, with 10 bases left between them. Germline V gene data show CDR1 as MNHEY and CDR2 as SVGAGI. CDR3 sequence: CASSRGIQETQYF. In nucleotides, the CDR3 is TGTGCCAGCAGCCGGGGGATACAAGAGACCCAGTACTTC.

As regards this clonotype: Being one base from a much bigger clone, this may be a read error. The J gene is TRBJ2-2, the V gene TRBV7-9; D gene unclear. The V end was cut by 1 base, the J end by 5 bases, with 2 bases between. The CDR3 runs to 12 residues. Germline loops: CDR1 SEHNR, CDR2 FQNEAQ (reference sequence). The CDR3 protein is CASSLETGELFF. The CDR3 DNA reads TGTGCCAGCAGCTTAGAAACCGGGGAGCTGTTTTTT.